Each of the 32 T cell receptor beta chains below was sequenced from the same sample in a study of PD-1 blockade in mismatch repair-deficient tumors. Profiling relied on immunoSEQ multiplex PCR, and the TCRdb table lists in-frame clones only, not all of them. The sample has under 150,000 clones, roughly 86% seen once. The starting material was peripheral blood, obtained 44 weeks after starting pembrolizumab. These receptors were taken from an adult with mismatch repair-deficient cancer.

The genes are TRBV21-1 and TRBJ1-1; TRBD1, the table's D call, was not compared with the DNA. TRBV21-1 is a documented pseudogene. This CDR3 region has 15 residues. The CDR3 DNA reads as TGTGCCAGCAGCGAAACCCGGGACAGGGGTCCTGAAGCTTTCTTT. Amino acid sequence: CASSETRDRGPEAFF.

Comments on this clone: A junction boundary mismatches the germline segment, possibly from a read error. The chain couples TRBV7-7 to TRBJ2-7, with a weak D call TRBD2 (5 bases). The CDR3 has 12 residues. CDR1 SSHAT and CDR2 FNYEAQ come from the germline V gene (reference sequence). The CDR3: CASSLANYEQYF. CDR3 DNA: TGTGCTAGCAGCTTAGCGAACTACGAGCAGTACTTC.

The chain is built from TRBV27 and TRBJ2-5, with 7 bases matching TRBD1. The V gene end was trimmed by 5 bases and the J gene end by 5 bases; junction bases not matched to a gene: 11. Germline V gene lookup returns CDR1 MNHEY and CDR2 SMNVEV (reference sequence). The CDR3 loop spans 15 amino acids. CDR3 sequence reads: CASSTIDRVLETQYF. CDR3 nucleotide sequence: TGTGCCAGCAGTACGATCGACAGGGTCCTCGAGACCCAGTACTTC.

V is TRBV28 and J is TRBJ1-5, with D possibly being TRBD1 (5 bases). V was clipped by 3 bases and J by 9 bases, with 15 bases between them. Per germline, CDR1 MDHEN and CDR2 SYDVKM. The CDR3 runs to 14 residues. The CDR3 loop is CASSFGAKISPQHF. CDR3 bases: TGTGCCAGCAGTTTCGGGGCCAAAATCTCGCCCCAGCATTTT.

The chain links TRBV4-1 to TRBJ2-7; D perhaps matches TRBD2 (6 bases). The CDR3 has 15 amino acids. The V gene lost 3 bases and the J gene lost 3 bases, with 15 bases spanning the gap. Germline CDR1 is MGHRA and CDR2 is YSYEKL. The CDR3 DNA follows: TGCGCCAGCAGCCAGGATGGGGTGGAGGGCTACGAGCAGTACTTC. It specifies CASSQDGVEGYEQYF.

The chain uses TRBV7-8 and TRBJ2-1, with D hard to call. V was shortened by 4 bases and J by 7 bases, with 8 bases between the two germline ends. Germline V lookup: CDR1 SGHVS, CDR2 FQNEAQ. This CDR3 has 12 amino acids. The CDR3 DNA sequence: TGTGCCAGCAGCTCTCCCCGGAATGAGCAGTTCTTC. Translated, it gives CASSSPRNEQFF.

The chain carries TRBV4-2 and TRBJ2-3; 8 bases are a match to TRBD2. The V segment lost 0 bases and the J segment 4 bases; nucleotides outside the gene matches: 0. The CDR3 totals 14 residues. Germline V CDR1 and CDR2: LGHNA, YNFKEQ. This chain's CDR3 is CASSQEREADTQYF. The CDR3 region has the DNA TGTGCCAGCAGCCAAGAGCGGGAGGCAGATACGCAGTATTTT.

The rearrangement links TRBV6-5 to TRBJ1-1, with 7 bases aligning to TRBD1. Germline CDR1 reads MNHEY; CDR2 reads SVGAGI. Trimming took 0 bases from V and 3 from J; bases not matched to a gene: 4. The length of the CDR3 is 15 residues. CDR3 nucleotide sequence: TGTGCCAGCAGTTACTCGACAGGGCCTGACACTGAAGCTTTCTTT. The encoded protein is CASSYSTGPDTEAFF.

The rearrangement joins TRBV11-2 to TRBJ2-2; TRBD2 is a possible D gene (5 bases). The CDR3 spans 18 residues. The germline V gene has CDR1 SGHAT and CDR2 FQNNGV. V was pared by 2 bases and J by 1 base, with 17 bases between. The CDR3 loop is CASSLSPSLPQNTGELFF. DNA for the CDR3: TGTGCCAGCAGCTTATCCCCTAGCCTACCCCAGAACACCGGGGAGCTGTTTTTT.

The rearrangement links TRBV5-1 to TRBJ2-7, with D possibly matching TRBD2 (7 bases). Trimming cost V 5 bases and J 3 bases, with 21 bases left between them. This CDR3 is 16 amino acids long. Germline V gene sequence: CDR1 SGHRS, CDR2 YFSETQ. The CDR3 DNA follows: TGCGCCAGCAGTTCCGGCGCGAGGGGGGGGGTCTACGAGCAGTACTTC. The encoded protein is CASSSGARGGVYEQYF.

The chain uses TRBV30 and TRBJ2-7; 10 positions agree with TRBD1. CDR3 size: 14 residues. The germline V gene encodes CDR1 GTSNPN and CDR2 SVGIG (reference sequence). The trim removed 2 bases at V and 3 bases at J, leaving 4 bases unmatched. Here the CDR3 reads CAWSRDRGYYEQYF. The CDR3 nucleotides read TGTGCCTGGAGTAGGGACAGGGGTTACTACGAGCAGTACTTC. The full variable domain, rest sourced from reference TRBV30 and TRBJ2-7, is SQTIHQWPATLVQPVGSPLSLECTVEGTSNPNLYWYRQAAGRGLQLLFYSVGIGQISSEVPQNLSASRPQDRQFILSSKKLLLSDSGFYLCAWSRDRGYYEQYFGPGTRLTVT.

J is TRBJ2-1 and V is TRBV27; TRBD2 aligns across 10 bases. The length of the CDR3 is 19 residues. The junction had 11 bases not matched to a gene; V was cut back by 2 bases and J by 1 base. In germline, CDR1 is MNHEY, CDR2 SMNVEV (reference sequence). CDR3 in amino acids: CASSLVTLAGVYSYNEQFF. CDR3 coding DNA: TGTGCCAGCAGTTTAGTTACCCTAGCGGGAGTTTATTCCTACAATGAGCAGTTCTTC.

The genes are TRBV14 and TRBJ2-6; the D call may be TRBD1 or TRBD2 (5 bases each). V was cut by 1 base and J by 2 bases, with 6 bases left in between. Germline CDR1 is SGHDN and CDR2 is FVKESK. The CDR3 sequence is 15 residues long. CDR3 sequence: CASSQVGAGANVLTF. The CDR3 nucleotides are TGTGCCAGCAGCCAAGTGGGGGCTGGGGCCAACGTCCTGACTTTC.

This clone turned up a few times. The chain recombines TRBV19 with TRBJ2-7, with D tentatively TRBD2 (5 bases). The germline V gene encodes CDR1 LNHDA and CDR2 SQIVND (reference sequence). The CDR3 extends over 12 amino acids. Trimming left V 6 bases short and J 8 bases short, with 14 bases between. The CDR3 spells CASSGEQAKQYF. The CDR3 region has the DNA TGTGCCAGTAGCGGGGAGCAGGCGAAGCAGTACTTC.

The chain links TRBV30 to TRBJ2-7; possibly TRBD2 for D (5 bases). Germline CDR1 reads GTSNPN; CDR2 reads SVGIG (reference sequence). Between the trimmed V and J ends, which lost 3 bases and 4 bases, there was a span of 10 bases. The CDR3 has 12 amino acids. The CDR3 loop reads CAWSPRGYEQYF. The CDR3 nucleotides are TGTGCCTGGAGCCCCCGGGGATACGAGCAGTACTTC.

This clone has a single count. This chain joins TRBV19 and TRBJ1-2, with 7 bases identical to TRBD1. This CDR3 comprises 12 residues. Losses at the gene ends were 4 bases for V and 8 bases for J; bases not matched to a gene: 4. Germline CDR1 is LNHDA and CDR2 is SQIVND (reference sequence). The CDR3 region is CASSRDRSGYTF. DNA for the CDR3: TGTGCCAGTAGTAGGGACAGATCCGGCTACACCTTC.

V and J are TRBV30 and TRBJ1-2; D not certain. Deletions cut 0 bases from V and 2 bases from J, with 19 bases between. The CDR3 has 17 residues. Germline loops: CDR1 GTSNPN, CDR2 SVGIG (reference sequence). The CDR3 loop is CAWSVLGRPPPNYGYTF. The CDR3 nucleotides read TGTGCCTGGAGTGTACTGGGCCGACCTCCCCCCAACTATGGCTACACCTTC.

V gene TRBV7-3 combines with J gene TRBJ1-1; D gene uncertain. V lost 1 base and J lost 1, with 4 bases in between. The CDR3 has 13 residues. CDR1 is SGHTA and CDR2 is FQGTGA in the germline V gene. CDR3 loop: CASSLNRNTEAFF. CDR3 bases: TGTGCCAGCAGCTTAAACCGGAACACTGAAGCTTTCTTT.

The J gene is TRBJ2-3, the V gene TRBV4-1; D is uncertain. The CDR3 spans 13 residues. From germline, CDR1 is MGHRA and CDR2 YSYEKL. The V end was cut by 2 bases, the J end by 4 bases, with 7 bases between. The CDR3 spells CASSQRYADTQYF. The CDR3, as DNA: TGCGCCAGCAGCCAACGATATGCAGATACGCAGTATTTT.

The V gene is TRBV10-3, the J gene TRBJ1-2; perhaps TRBD1 as D (6 bases). CDR3 length: 13 residues. CDR1 is ENHRY, CDR2 SYGVKD, per germline. Deletions cut 10 bases from V and 0 bases from J, with 12 bases between. CDR3 DNA: TGTGCCACCTGGGACACCTCTAACTATGGCTACACCTTC. This encodes CATWDTSNYGYTF.

The chain combines TRBV19 with TRBJ2-2, with no clear D. V dropped 5 bases and J dropped 6 bases, with 10 bases sitting between them. Germline-derived CDR1 and CDR2 are LNHDA and SQIVND (reference sequence). This CDR3 region has 13 residues. CDR3 sequence reads: CASSPDWAGELFF. The CDR3 DNA is TGTGCCAGTAGTCCCGACTGGGCCGGGGAGCTGTTTTTT.

This clone was detected only a few times. The CDR3 protein is CASSPGQGVNEQYF. In DNA form, the CDR3 reads TGCGCCAGCAGCCCGGGACAGGGGGTAAACGAGCAGTACTTC. V is TRBV4-1 and J is TRBJ2-7, with TRBD1 matching 11 bases. Germline V CDR1 and CDR2: MGHRA, YSYEKL. The CDR3 totals 14 residues. With 4 bases clipped from V and 5 bases from J, the junction kept 4 bases outside the gene matches.

The J gene is TRBJ2-7, the V gene TRBV11-3; D may be TRBD2 (7 bases). There are 15 residues in the CDR3. Germline V gene sequence: CDR1 SGHNT, CDR2 YENEEA. With 0 bases removed from V and 3 bases from J, the gap between germline ends came to 12 bases. The chain's CDR3 is CASSLEGGLLYEQYF. The CDR3 DNA is TGTGCCAGCAGCTTAGAGGGGGGGCTCCTCTACGAGCAGTACTTC.

The chain employs TRBV9 and TRBJ2-2; 9 positions match TRBD2. Germline V gene sequence: CDR1 SGDLS, CDR2 YYNGEE. Trimming took 1 base from V and 6 from J; bases not matched to a gene: 7. The CDR3 totals 16 residues. The CDR3 spells CASSVISGSYAGELFF. DNA of the CDR3: TGTGCCAGCAGCGTAATTAGCGGGAGTTATGCCGGGGAGCTGTTTTTT.

Only a few counts were recorded for this clone. V gene TRBV6-1 combines with J gene TRBJ1-4; a weak D match, TRBD1 (5 bases). The ends were cut back, 1 base at V and 2 bases at J, with 11 bases in the middle. This CDR3 comprises 16 residues. Germline V gene sequence: CDR1 MNHNS, CDR2 SASEGT. DNA for the CDR3: TGTGCCAGCAGTGAAGTCGGGGGGATGACTAATGAAAAACTGTTTTTT. This codes for CASSEVGGMTNEKLFF.

This chain links TRBV28 with TRBJ2-6; possible D gene TRBD1, 5 bases. The CDR3 covers 15 residues. The V gene's germline CDR1 is MDHEN and CDR2 SYDVKM. V was trimmed by 2 bases and J by 2 bases, leaving 7 bases between them. CDR3 amino acids: CASSLIGAGANVLTF. The CDR3 bases are TGTGCCAGCAGTTTAATAGGGGCTGGGGCCAACGTCCTGACTTTC.

The chain uses TRBV6-5 and TRBJ2-3, with 7 bases identical to TRBD2. J gave up 4 bases and V 8 bases, and 9 bases lay outside the gene matches. This CDR3 is built from 14 residues. Germline V lookup: CDR1 MNHEY, CDR2 SVGAGI. CDR3 residues: CASQEAGVADTQYF. CDR3 nucleotide sequence: TGTGCCAGCCAGGAGGCGGGAGTAGCAGATACGCAGTATTTT.

This chain joins TRBV4-3 and TRBJ2-7; D gene ambiguous. The germline V gene encodes CDR1 LGHNA and CDR2 YSLEER. V lost 1 base and J lost 6, with 22 bases in between. This CDR3 is 17 amino acids long. CDR3 in amino acids: CASSQAPVFGPVGEQYF. The DNA of the CDR3 is TGCGCCAGCAGCCAAGCCCCGGTTTTTGGGCCCGTCGGCGAGCAGTACTTC.

The chain combines TRBV5-1 with TRBJ2-7; D could derive from TRBD1 or TRBD2 (5 bases each). The CDR3 totals 13 residues. V gave up 3 bases and J gave up 6 bases, with 13 bases separating them. Germline CDR1 is SGHRS and CDR2 is YFSETQ. In DNA form, the CDR3 reads TGCGCCAGCAGCTGGGACCTAGAAGGCGAGCAGTACTTC. It specifies CASSWDLEGEQYF. The entire variable domain, with the rest obtained from reference TRBV5-1 and TRBJ2-7, is as follows: KAGVTQTPRYLIKTRGQQVTLSCSPISGHRSVSWYQQTPGQGLQFLFEYFSETQRNKGNFPGRFSGRQFSNSRSEMNVSTLELGDSALYLCASSWDLEGEQYFGPGTRLTVT.

This chain uses TRBV18 with TRBJ1-1, with D hard to call. The CDR3 is 15 amino acids. Trimming removed 5 bases from V and 3 bases from J, with 16 bases in between. CDR1 and CDR2 from the germline V gene are KGHSH and LQKENI. In DNA form, the CDR3 reads TGTGCCAGCTCATCGGTATGGAGCTTAGACACTGAAGCTTTCTTT. Protein product: CASSSVWSLDTEAFF.

The chain links TRBV28 to TRBJ1-1; no clear D. CDR3 size: 12 residues. V shed 6 bases and J shed 5 bases, with 10 bases lying between them. The germline V gene encodes CDR1 MDHEN and CDR2 SYDVKM. As DNA, the CDR3 is TGTGCCAGCAGGCACAGTGGGACTGAAGCTTTCTTT. This encodes CASRHSGTEAFF.

This clone was seen only once. CDR3 protein: CASSGTGGSYEQYF. DNA for the CDR3: TGTGCCAGCAGCGGAACAGGGGGCTCCTACGAGCAGTACTTC. The chain uses TRBV9 and TRBJ2-7; 8 positions agree with TRBD1. The CDR3 is 14 amino acids. Germline assignment: CDR1 SGDLS and CDR2 YYNGEE. V lost 3 bases and J lost 0; bases outside the gene matches: 2.